A single sample gave rise to the 24 T cell receptor beta chains below, sequenced in a study of CD8+ T cells in alopecia areata. The treatment is: oral pan-JAK inhibitor, 5-10 mg twice daily. RNA extraction was followed by reverse transcription into cDNA, which acted as the sequencing template. Using immunoSEQ multiplex PCR, the repertoire was profiled, and TCRdb retains in-frame clones only, with some absent. The sample holds roughly 220,000 clones, under 40% seen once. The specimen was CD4+ T cells sorted from blood, collected between weeks 30 and 35, from a patient treated with tofacitinib. These receptors originate from a human donor with alopecia areata.

In this sample, this clone turned up a few times. The chain employs TRBV2 and TRBJ1-2; D remains ambiguous. CDR1 and CDR2 (germline): SNHLY, FYNNEI. The V and J ends lost 4 bases and 5 bases respectively, with 11 bases between them. This CDR3 spans 13 amino acids. Here the CDR3 DNA reads TGTGCCAGCAGTGCTCTGGGGAATTATGGCTACACCTTC. Encoded protein: CASSALGNYGYTF.

This clone was seen only a few times. This sequence joins TRBV12-5 and TRBJ1-1; 8 nucleotides match TRBD1. The V segment lost 5 bases and the J segment 4 bases; nucleotides outside the gene matches: 9. CDR1 and CDR2 from the germline V gene are LGHNT and FRNRAP. CDR3 size: 15 residues. The CDR3 loop is CASGPWTGKGTEAFF. CDR3 DNA: TGTGCTAGTGGTCCATGGACAGGGAAAGGCACTGAAGCTTTCTTT.

The chain joins TRBV6-5 to TRBJ2-1, with 8 bases fitting TRBD2. Germline values: CDR1 MNHEY, CDR2 SVGAGI. V dropped 6 bases and J dropped 7; count of bases not matched to a gene: 8. The CDR3 is 14 amino acids. Here the CDR3 reads CASSPGLVPNEQFF. CDR3 nucleotides: TGTGCCAGCAGCCCGGGACTAGTTCCGAATGAGCAGTTCTTC.

The gene calls are TRBV11-2 and TRBJ2-1; tentative D call: TRBD2 (5 bases). Germline CDR1 reads SGHAT; CDR2 reads FQNNGV. This CDR3 has 17 amino acids. The ends were cut back, 0 bases at V and 3 bases at J, with 15 bases in the middle. In DNA, the CDR3 is TGTGCCAGCAGCTTAGAGGTGGGAGCGCAAATCTACAATGAGCAGTTCTTC. Its translation is CASSLEVGAQIYNEQFF.

The J gene is TRBJ2-1, the V gene TRBV5-6; 7 positions agree with TRBD2. Germline values: CDR1 SGHDT, CDR2 YYEEEE. Trimming cost V 1 base and J 1 base; bases outside gene matches: 11. The CDR3 sequence is 18 residues long. CDR3 sequence reads: CASSLRSRLAVSYNEQFF. For the CDR3, the DNA is TGTGCCAGCAGCTTGAGATCCCGGCTAGCGGTTTCCTACAATGAGCAGTTCTTC. Variable domain in full (rest from reference TRBV5-6 and TRBJ2-1): DAGVTQSPTHLIKTRGQQVTLRCSPKSGHDTVSWYQQALGQGPQFIFQYYEEEERQRGNFPDRFSGHQFPNYSSELNVNALLLGDSALYLCASSLRSRLAVSYNEQFFGPGTRLTVL.

The rearrangement uses TRBV18 and TRBJ2-5; TRBD2 aligns across 8 bases. The CDR3 covers 17 residues. V lost 2 bases to trimming and J lost 7 bases; unmatched junction nucleotides: 15. Germline values: CDR1 KGHSH, CDR2 LQKENI. The CDR3 coding sequence is TGTGCCAGCTCACCAGCGGAGACTAGCGCCTCGGCGGGGACCCAGTACTTC. Translating it yields CASSPAETSASAGTQYF.

This clone was counted only a few times. The chain joins TRBV30 to TRBJ1-3; D is ambiguous. CDR1 and CDR2 (germline): GTSNPN, SVGIG (reference sequence). The length of the CDR3 is 14 residues. The V gene lost 2 bases and the J gene lost 0 bases, with 8 bases spanning the gap. CDR3 in DNA: TGTGCCTGGAGTCGGGCCAACTCTGGAAACACCATATATTTT. It is translated as CAWSRANSGNTIYF. Supplemented by reference TRBV30 and TRBJ1-3, the full variable domain reads SQTIHQWPATLVQPVGSPLSLECTVEGTSNPNLYWYRQAAGRGLQLLFYSVGIGQISSEVPQNLSASRPQDRQFILSSKKLLLSDSGFYLCAWSRANSGNTIYFGEGSWLTVV.

The genes are TRBV10-1 and TRBJ2-5, with 10 bases matching TRBD2. CDR1 is WNHNN, CDR2 SYGVQD, per germline (reference sequence). This CDR3 spans 17 amino acids. Trimming at V came to 8 bases and at J to 4 bases, leaving 16 bases not matched to a gene. The CDR3 bases are TGCGCCAGCTCTCCCGCCGGGATAGCGGGAGGTGGAGAGACCCAGTACTTC. Amino acid sequence: CASSPAGIAGGGETQYF.

The chain employs TRBV9 and TRBJ2-1; no clear D. CDR3 size: 13 residues. Germline V CDR1 and CDR2: SGDLS, YYNGEE. V was shortened by 4 bases and J by 5 bases, with 10 bases between the two germline ends. The chain's CDR3 is CASSPFLNNEQFF. As DNA, the CDR3 is TGTGCCAGCAGCCCTTTTCTCAACAATGAGCAGTTCTTC.

V and J are TRBV6-1 and TRBJ2-7, with D possibly matching TRBD2 (6 bases). The V end was cut by 7 bases, the J end by 3 bases, with 19 bases between. Germline CDR1 reads MNHNS; CDR2 reads SASEGT. This CDR3 is 15 amino acids long. As DNA, the CDR3 is TGTGCCAGCACAGCCCTACGGGACTGGAACTACGAGCAGTACTTC. It codes for CASTALRDWNYEQYF.

This chain joins TRBV29-1 and TRBJ2-3, with no clear D. The CDR3 extends over 13 amino acids. Trimming stripped 8 bases from V and 2 bases from J, with 14 bases between. CDR1 is SQVTM, CDR2 ANQGSEA, per germline. CDR3 sequence: CSWFGSHTDTQYF. CDR3 nucleotide sequence: TGCAGCTGGTTCGGATCCCACACAGATACGCAGTATTTT.

This chain connects TRBV5-1 to TRBJ1-4; the D gene is possibly TRBD1 (5 bases). The length of the CDR3 is 16 residues. V was pared by 2 bases and J by 0 bases, with 11 bases between. Germline CDR1 reads SGHRS; CDR2 reads YFSETQ. The CDR3 nucleotides are TGCGCCAGCAGCTTAATGGGGGTGGCAACTAATGAAAAACTGTTTTTT. Amino acids: CASSLMGVATNEKLFF. The complete variable domain, with remaining parts taken from reference TRBV5-1 and TRBJ1-4, reads KAGVTQTPRYLIKTRGQQVTLSCSPISGHRSVSWYQQTPGQGLQFLFEYFSETQRNKGNFPGRFSGRQFSNSRSEMNVSTLELGDSALYLCASSLMGVATNEKLFFGSGTQLSVL.

The gene calls are TRBV5-6 and TRBJ1-6; 9 bases are a match to TRBD1. Germline CDR1 and CDR2: SGHDT and YYEEEE. With 3 bases clipped from V and 9 bases from J, the junction kept 13 bases outside the gene matches. The CDR3 is 17 residues long. DNA of the CDR3: TGTGCCAGCAGCTCCATCCGGGGACAGGGCCCTGCTTCACCCCTCCACTTT. Translating gives CASSSIRGQGPASPLHF.

The chain has TRBV4-2 and TRBJ2-5; 8 positions agree with TRBD1. CDR3 size: 16 residues. The germline gives CDR1 LGHNA, CDR2 YNFKEQ. V gave up 4 bases and J gave up 1 base; unmatched junction bases: 8. Written as DNA, the CDR3 is TGTGCCAGCAGCCCTACCGGGACAGGTTTCCAAGAGACCCAGTACTTC. Protein: CASSPTGTGFQETQYF.

This clone was counted a few times. This sequence joins TRBV7-2 and TRBJ1-2; D might be TRBD1 (5 bases). The germline V gene has CDR1 SGHTA and CDR2 FQGNSA. With 5 bases removed from V and 6 bases from J, the gap between germline ends came to 13 bases. This CDR3 is 13 amino acids long. CDR3 residues: CASSPGTLDGYTF. The CDR3 DNA is TGTGCCAGCAGCCCCGGGACGCTGGATGGCTACACCTTC.

The gene calls are TRBV5-1 and TRBJ2-7, with 7 bases that match TRBD2. The junction had 10 bases not matched to a gene; V was cut back by 1 base and J by 6 bases. CDR1 and CDR2 (germline): SGHRS, YFSETQ. The CDR3 runs 15 residues. Written as DNA, the CDR3 is TGCGCCAGCAGCTTGACCCGGGGGGAGATGAGCGAGCAGTACTTC. Translating it yields CASSLTRGEMSEQYF.

This chain joins TRBV7-8 and TRBJ2-5; a possible D gene is TRBD1 (5 bases). CDR1 and CDR2 (germline): SGHVS, FQNEAQ. V lost 6 bases to trimming and J lost 4 bases, with 15 bases between them. The CDR3 has 14 amino acids. CDR3 protein: CASRNRRDGETQYF. CDR3 in DNA: TGTGCCAGCAGGAACCGCAGGGATGGAGAGACCCAGTACTTC.

V gene TRBV29-1 combines with J gene TRBJ2-7; 11 bases match TRBD1. CDR1 is SQVTM, CDR2 ANQGSEA, per germline. V lost 0 bases and J lost 3; bases outside the gene matches: 4. The CDR3 consists of 15 residues. CDR3 in DNA: TGCAGCGTTGAAGATCTCGGGACAGGGGGCTACGAGCAGTACTTC. Encoded protein: CSVEDLGTGGYEQYF.

This clone was seen only a few times. This sequence joins TRBV7-2 and TRBJ1-6; no clear D gene. The V end was cut by 3 bases, the J end by 4 bases, with 1 base between. Germline CDR1 and CDR2: SGHTA and FQGNSA. The length of the CDR3 is 12 residues. The CDR3 reads CASSFYNSPLHF. In nucleotides, the CDR3 is TGTGCCAGCAGCTTTTATAATTCACCCCTCCACTTT.

The rearrangement uses TRBV4-1 and TRBJ1-6; D is uncertain. Trimming removed 1 base from V and 8 bases from J, with 12 bases in between. The CDR3 has 15 residues. Germline values: CDR1 MGHRA, CDR2 YSYEKL. CDR3 in amino acids: CASSQVIVRYSPLHF. The CDR3 DNA sequence: TGCGCCAGCAGCCAAGTGATTGTTCGTTATTCACCCCTCCACTTT.

This clone showed up just once. The chain employs TRBV2 and TRBJ1-5, with D perhaps matching TRBD1 (5 bases). Germline CDR1 SNHLY, CDR2 FYNNEI. This CDR3 region has 14 residues. The V end lost 2 bases, the J end lost 7 bases, and 12 bases lay between the germline ends. CDR3 amino acids: CASSELYGGQPQHF. DNA of the CDR3: TGTGCCAGCAGTGAATTGTATGGGGGACAGCCCCAGCATTTT. Drawing the rest from reference TRBV2 and TRBJ1-5, the complete variable domain is EPEVTQTPSHQVTQMGQEVILRCVPISNHLYFYWYRQILGQKVEFLVSFYNNEISEKSEIFDDQFSVERPDGSNFTLKIRSTKLEDSAMYFCASSELYGGQPQHFGDGTRLSIL.

J is TRBJ1-2 and V is TRBV6-6; D is undetermined. V was cut by 0 bases and J by 6 bases, with 8 bases left in between. This CDR3 has 13 amino acids. The germline gives CDR1 MNHNY, CDR2 SVGAGI (reference sequence). The CDR3 loop reads CASSYSGRNGYTF. CDR3 bases: TGTGCCAGCAGTTACTCAGGGCGGAATGGCTACACCTTC.

The V and J genes are TRBV7-8 and TRBJ2-1; TRBD1 is a possible D gene (5 bases). V gave up 5 bases and J gave up 2 bases, with 10 bases separating them. Germline CDR1 is SGHVS and CDR2 is FQNEAQ. The CDR3 loop spans 14 amino acids. As DNA, the CDR3 is TGTGCCAGCAGCCTGGGGCAACCCTACAATGAGCAGTTCTTC. Its translation: CASSLGQPYNEQFF.

This clone was observed a few times. The genes are TRBV18 and TRBJ2-7, with D maybe TRBD1 (5 bases). V lost 3 bases and J lost 3, with 15 bases in between. Germline V CDR1 and CDR2: KGHSH, LQKENI. The CDR3 runs 15 residues. The chain's CDR3 is CASSPSTEYFYEQYF. The CDR3 DNA reads as TGTGCCAGCTCACCGTCGACAGAATATTTCTACGAGCAGTACTTC.